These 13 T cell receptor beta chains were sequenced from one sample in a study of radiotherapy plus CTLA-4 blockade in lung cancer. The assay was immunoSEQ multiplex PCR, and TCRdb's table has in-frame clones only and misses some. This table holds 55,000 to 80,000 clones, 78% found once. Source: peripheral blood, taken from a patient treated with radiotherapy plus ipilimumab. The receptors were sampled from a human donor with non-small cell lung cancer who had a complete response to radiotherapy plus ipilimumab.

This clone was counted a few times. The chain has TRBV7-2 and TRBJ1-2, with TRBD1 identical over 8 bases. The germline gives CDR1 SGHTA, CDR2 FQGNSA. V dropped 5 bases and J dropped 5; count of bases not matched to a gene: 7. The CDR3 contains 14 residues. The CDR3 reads CASSPGTGFYGYTF. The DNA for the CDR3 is TGTGCCAGCAGCCCGGGGACAGGCTTTTATGGCTACACCTTC.

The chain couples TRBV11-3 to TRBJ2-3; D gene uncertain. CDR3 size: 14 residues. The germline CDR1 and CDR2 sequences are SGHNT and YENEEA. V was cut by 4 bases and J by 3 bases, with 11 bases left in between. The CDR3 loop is CASSSYYPTDTQYF. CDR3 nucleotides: TGTGCCAGCAGCTCCTACTACCCAACAGATACGCAGTATTTT.

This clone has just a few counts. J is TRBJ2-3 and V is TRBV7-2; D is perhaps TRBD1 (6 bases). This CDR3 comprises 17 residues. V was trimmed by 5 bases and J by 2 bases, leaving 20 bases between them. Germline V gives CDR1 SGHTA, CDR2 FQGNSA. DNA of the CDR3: TGTGCCAGCAGCCTTTACCGGGATTGGGGACACACAGATACGCAGTATTTT. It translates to CASSLYRDWGHTDTQYF.

The CDR3 region has the DNA TGTGCCAGCAGTGCCTACACCCGAAGAATCACTGAAGCTTTCTTT. It encodes CASSAYTRRITEAFF. V gene TRBV27 combines with J gene TRBJ1-1; D call uncertain. This CDR3 spans 15 amino acids. Trimming removed 5 bases at V and 4 bases at J, with 17 bases between. Germline CDR1 is MNHEY and CDR2 is SMNVEV (reference sequence).

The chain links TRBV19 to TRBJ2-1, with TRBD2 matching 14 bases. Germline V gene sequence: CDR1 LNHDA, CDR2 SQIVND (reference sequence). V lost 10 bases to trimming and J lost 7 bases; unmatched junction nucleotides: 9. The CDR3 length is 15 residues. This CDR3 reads CATWAGTSGSNEQFF. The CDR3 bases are TGTGCCACCTGGGCGGGGACTAGCGGGAGTAATGAGCAGTTCTTC.

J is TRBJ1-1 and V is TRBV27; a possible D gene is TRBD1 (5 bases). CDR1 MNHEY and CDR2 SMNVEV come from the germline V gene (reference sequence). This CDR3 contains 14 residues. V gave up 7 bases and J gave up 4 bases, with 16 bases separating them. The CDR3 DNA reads TGTGCCAGCACCGTGACAGCTGGACGCACTGAAGCTTTCTTT. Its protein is CASTVTAGRTEAFF.

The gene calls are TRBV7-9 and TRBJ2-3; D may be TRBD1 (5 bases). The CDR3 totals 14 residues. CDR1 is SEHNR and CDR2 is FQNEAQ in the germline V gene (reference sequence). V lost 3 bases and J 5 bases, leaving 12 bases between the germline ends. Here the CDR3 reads CASSFVRVGDTQYF. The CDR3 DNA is TGTGCCAGCAGCTTTGTCAGGGTGGGAGATACGCAGTATTTT.

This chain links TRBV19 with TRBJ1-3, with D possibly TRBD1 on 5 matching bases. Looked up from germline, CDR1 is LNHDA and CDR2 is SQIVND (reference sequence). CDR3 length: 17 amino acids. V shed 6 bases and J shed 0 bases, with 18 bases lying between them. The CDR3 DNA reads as TGTGCCAGTAGGCCTTTGGGGCAGGGAGTCTCTGGAAACACCATATATTTT. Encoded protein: CASRPLGQGVSGNTIYF.

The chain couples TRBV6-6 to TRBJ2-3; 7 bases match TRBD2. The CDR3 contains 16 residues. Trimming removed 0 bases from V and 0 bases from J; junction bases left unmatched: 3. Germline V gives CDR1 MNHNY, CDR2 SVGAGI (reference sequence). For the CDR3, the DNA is TGTGCCAGCAGTTACTCTAGGCGGGAGAGCACAGATACGCAGTATTTT. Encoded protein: CASSYSRRESTDTQYF.

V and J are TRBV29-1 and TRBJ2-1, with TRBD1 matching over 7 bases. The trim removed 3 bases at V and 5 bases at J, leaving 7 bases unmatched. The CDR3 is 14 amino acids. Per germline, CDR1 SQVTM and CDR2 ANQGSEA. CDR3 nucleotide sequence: TGCAGCGTTGACTTCTGGGACAGCGACAATGAGCAGTTCTTC. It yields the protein CSVDFWDSDNEQFF.

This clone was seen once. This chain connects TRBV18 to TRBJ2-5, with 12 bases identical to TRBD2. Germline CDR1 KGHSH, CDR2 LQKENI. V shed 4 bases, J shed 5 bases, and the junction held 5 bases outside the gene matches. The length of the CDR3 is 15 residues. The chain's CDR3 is CASSLLAGGPETQYF. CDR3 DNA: TGTGCCAGCTCACTGCTAGCGGGGGGGCCGGAGACCCAGTACTTC.

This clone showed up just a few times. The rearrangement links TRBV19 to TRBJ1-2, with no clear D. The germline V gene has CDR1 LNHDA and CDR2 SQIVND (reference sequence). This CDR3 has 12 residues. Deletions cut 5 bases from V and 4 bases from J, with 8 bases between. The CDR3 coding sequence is TGTGCCAGTAGTGGCCCCCCCTATGGCTACACCTTC. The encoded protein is CASSGPPYGYTF.

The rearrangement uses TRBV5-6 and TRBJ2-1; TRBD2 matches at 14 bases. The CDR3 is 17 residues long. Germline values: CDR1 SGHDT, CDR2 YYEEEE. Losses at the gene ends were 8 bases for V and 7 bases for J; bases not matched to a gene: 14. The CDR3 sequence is CASWMHPGLAGVNEQFF. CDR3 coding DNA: TGTGCCAGTTGGATGCACCCGGGACTAGCGGGAGTAAATGAGCAGTTCTTC. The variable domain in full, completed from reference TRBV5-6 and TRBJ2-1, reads DAGVTQSPTHLIKTRGQQVTLRCSPKSGHDTVSWYQQALGQGPQFIFQYYEEEERQRGNFPDRFSGHQFPNYSSELNVNALLLGDSALYLCASWMHPGLAGVNEQFFGPGTRLTVL.